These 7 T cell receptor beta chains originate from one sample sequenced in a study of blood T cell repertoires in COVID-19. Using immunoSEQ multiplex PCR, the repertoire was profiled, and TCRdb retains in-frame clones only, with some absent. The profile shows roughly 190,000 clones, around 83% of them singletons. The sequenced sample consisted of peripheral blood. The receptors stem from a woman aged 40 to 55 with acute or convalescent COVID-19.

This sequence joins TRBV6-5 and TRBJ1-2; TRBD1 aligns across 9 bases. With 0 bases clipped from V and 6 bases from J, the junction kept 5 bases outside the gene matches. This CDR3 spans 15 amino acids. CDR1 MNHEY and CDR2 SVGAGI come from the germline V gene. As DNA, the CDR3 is TGTGCCAGCAGTTACTCAGGAACAGGGGGCGATGGCTACACCTTC. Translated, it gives CASSYSGTGGDGYTF.

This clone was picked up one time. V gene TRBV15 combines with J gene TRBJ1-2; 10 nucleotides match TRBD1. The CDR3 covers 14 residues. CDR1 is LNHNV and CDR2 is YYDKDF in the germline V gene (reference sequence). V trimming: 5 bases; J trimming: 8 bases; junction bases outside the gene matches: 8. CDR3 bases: TGTGCCACCAGCGGTGACAGGGGGCGATTAGGCTACACCTTC. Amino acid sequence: CATSGDRGRLGYTF.

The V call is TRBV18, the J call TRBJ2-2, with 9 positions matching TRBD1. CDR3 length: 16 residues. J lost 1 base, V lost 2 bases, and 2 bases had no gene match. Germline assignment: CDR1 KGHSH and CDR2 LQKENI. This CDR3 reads CASSPRGQGNTGELFF. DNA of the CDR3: TGTGCCAGCTCACCAAGGGGACAGGGGAACACCGGGGAGCTGTTTTTT. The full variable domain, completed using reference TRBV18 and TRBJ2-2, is NAGVMQNPRHLVRRRGQEARLRCSPMKGHSHVYWYRQLPEEGLKFMVYLQKENIIDESGMPKERFSAEFPKEGPSILRIQQVVRGDSAAYFCASSPRGQGNTGELFFGEGSRLTVL.

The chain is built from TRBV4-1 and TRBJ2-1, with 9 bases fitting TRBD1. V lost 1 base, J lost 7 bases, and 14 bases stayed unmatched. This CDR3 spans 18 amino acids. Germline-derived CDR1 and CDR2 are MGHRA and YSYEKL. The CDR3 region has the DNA TGCGCCAGCAGCCAAGCCAGCGCCGGGACAGGGCGCTTGAATGAGCAGTTCTTC. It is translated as CASSQASAGTGRLNEQFF.

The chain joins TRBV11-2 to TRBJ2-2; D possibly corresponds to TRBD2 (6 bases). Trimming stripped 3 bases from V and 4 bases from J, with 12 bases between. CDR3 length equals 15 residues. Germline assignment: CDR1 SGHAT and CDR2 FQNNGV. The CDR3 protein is CASSFGSTGTGELFF. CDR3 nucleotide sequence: TGTGCCAGCAGCTTCGGGAGTACAGGCACCGGGGAGCTGTTTTTT.

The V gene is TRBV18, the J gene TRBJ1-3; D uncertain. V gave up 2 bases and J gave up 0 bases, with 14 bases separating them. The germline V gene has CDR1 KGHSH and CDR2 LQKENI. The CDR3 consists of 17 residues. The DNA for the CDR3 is TGTGCCAGCTCACCAATGACAAATACCTACTCTGGAAACACCATATATTTT. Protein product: CASSPMTNTYSGNTIYF.

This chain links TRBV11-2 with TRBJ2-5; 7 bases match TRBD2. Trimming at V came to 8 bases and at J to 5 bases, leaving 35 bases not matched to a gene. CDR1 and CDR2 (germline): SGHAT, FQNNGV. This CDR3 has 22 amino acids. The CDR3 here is CASGLAGDTLGGYCAIWETQYF. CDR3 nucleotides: TGTGCCAGCGGTTTGGCGGGAGATACTTTGGGGGGATATTGTGCAATATGGGAGACCCAGTACTTC.